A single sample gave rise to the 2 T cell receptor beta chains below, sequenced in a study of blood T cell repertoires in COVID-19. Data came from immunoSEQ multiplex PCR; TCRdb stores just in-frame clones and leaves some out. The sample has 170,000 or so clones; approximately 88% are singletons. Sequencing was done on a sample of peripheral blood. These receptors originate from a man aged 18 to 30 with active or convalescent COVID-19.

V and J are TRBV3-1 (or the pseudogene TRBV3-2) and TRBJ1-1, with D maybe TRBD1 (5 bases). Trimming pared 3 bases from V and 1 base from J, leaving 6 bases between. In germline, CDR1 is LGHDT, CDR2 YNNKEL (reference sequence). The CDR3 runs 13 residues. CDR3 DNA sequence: TGTGCCAGCAGCCAGGGGGGGAACACTGAAGCTTTCTTT. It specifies CASSQGGNTEAFF.

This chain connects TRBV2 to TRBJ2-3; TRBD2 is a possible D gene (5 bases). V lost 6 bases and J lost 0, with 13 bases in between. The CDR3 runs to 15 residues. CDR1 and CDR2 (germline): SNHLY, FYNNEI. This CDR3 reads CASRETTTSTDTQYF. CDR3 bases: TGTGCCAGCAGGGAGACTACAACTAGCACAGATACGCAGTATTTT. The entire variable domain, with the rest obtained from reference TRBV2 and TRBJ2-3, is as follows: EPEVTQTPSHQVTQMGQEVILRCVPISNHLYFYWYRQILGQKVEFLVSFYNNEISEKSEIFDDQFSVERPDGSNFTLKIRSTKLEDSAMYFCASRETTTSTDTQYFGPGTRLTVL.